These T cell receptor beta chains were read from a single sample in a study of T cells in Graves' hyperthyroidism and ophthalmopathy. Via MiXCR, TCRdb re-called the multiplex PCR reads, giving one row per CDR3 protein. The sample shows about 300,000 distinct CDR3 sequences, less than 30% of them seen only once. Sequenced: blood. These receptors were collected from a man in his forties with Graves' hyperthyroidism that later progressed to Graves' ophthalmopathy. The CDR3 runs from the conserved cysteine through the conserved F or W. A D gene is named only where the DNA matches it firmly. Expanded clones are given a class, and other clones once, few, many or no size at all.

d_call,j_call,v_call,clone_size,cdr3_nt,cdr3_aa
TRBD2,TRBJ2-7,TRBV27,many,TGTGCCAGCAGTCTCCAAAGGACTAGCGGGGGACCCTACGAGCAGTACTTC,CASSLQRTSGGPYEQYF
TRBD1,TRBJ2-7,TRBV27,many,TGTGCCAGCAGTGGGGGACAGACTCCTACCTACGAGCAGTACTTC,CASSGGQTPTYEQYF
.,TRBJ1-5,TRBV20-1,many,TGCAGTGCTATTGGCAGGAAAAATCAGCCCCAGCATTTT,CSAIGRKNQPQHF
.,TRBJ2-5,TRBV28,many,TGTGCCAGCAGTTTCGCGGTTGGGGGGGAGACCCAGTACTTC,CASSFAVGGETQYF
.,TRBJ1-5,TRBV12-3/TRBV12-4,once,TGTGCCAGCAGTTTCTCCGGGACGTACGAGCATTTT,CASSFSGTYEHF
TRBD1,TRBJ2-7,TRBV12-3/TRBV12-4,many,TGTGCCAGCAGCCAATTAGGGACAGGAGCCTACGAGCAGTACTTC,CASSQLGTGAYEQYF
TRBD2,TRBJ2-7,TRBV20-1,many,TGCAGTGCTAGCCGGACTAGCGGGAACGGGATGGAGTACTTC,CSASRTSGNGMEYF
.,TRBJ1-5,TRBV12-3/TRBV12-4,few,TGTGCCAGCAGGTGGGGTCGTCAGCCAGGTCAGCCCCAGCATTTT,CASRWGRQPGQPQHF
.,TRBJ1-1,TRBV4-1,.,TGCGCCAGCAGCCAAGCCCCTCCGGGACGAGGGTCTGAAGCTTTCTTT,CASSQAPPGRGSEAFF
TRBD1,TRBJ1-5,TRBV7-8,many,TGTGCCAGCAGCTCGCGCCAGGGACAGGCGAATCAGCCCCAGCATTTT,CASSSRQGQANQPQHF
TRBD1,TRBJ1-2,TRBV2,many,TGTGCCAGCAGGGCCCAACGGACAGGGGGCTATGGCTACACCTTC,CASRAQRTGGYGYTF
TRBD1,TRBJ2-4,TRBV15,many,TGTGCCACCAGCAGAGGGACAGGGGAGGCCAAAAACATTCAGTACTTC,CATSRGTGEAKNIQYF
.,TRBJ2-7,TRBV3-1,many,TGTGCCAGCAGCCAAAGGCATTTGAGCGAGCAGTACTTC,CASSQRHLSEQYF
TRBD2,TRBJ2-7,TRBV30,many,TGTGCCTGGAGTGTAATGCGGGTGACTAGCGGGGGCGGAGGTGACGAGCAGTACTTC,CAWSVMRVTSGGGGDEQYF
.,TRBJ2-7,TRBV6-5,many,TGTGCCAGCAGTAACCGGGCACAACGCTACGAGCAGTACTTC,CASSNRAQRYEQYF
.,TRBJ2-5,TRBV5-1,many,TGCGCCAGCAGCTTGGGATCCGGGGGGACCCAGTACTTC,CASSLGSGGTQYF
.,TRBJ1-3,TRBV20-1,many,TGCAGTGCTAGAGGCCCCCCGGTCTCTGGAAACACCATATATTTT,CSARGPPVSGNTIYF
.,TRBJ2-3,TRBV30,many,TGTGCCTGGAGTGTTGGGGGGCAGCTTAACACGCAGTATTTT,CAWSVGGQLNTQYF
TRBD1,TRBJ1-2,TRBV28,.,TGTGCCAGCAGTTTATGGACACCTGACAGGGATGGCTACACCTTC,CASSLWTPDRDGYTF
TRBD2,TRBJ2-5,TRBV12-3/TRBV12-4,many,TGTGCCAGCAGTTCCCCCCCGGGTTGGAGGGAGGGTTGGGAGACCCAGTACTTC,CASSSPPGWREGWETQYF
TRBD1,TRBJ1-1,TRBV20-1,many,TGCAGTGCTAGAGTTGCAGGGGGAAACACTGAAGCTTTCTTT,CSARVAGGNTEAFF
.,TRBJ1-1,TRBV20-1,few,TGCAGTGCGATGCGGGAAGCTTTCTTT,CSAMREAFF
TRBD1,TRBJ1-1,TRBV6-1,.,TGTGCCAGCAGTGAACCGGGACAGGGGTTCCCTGAAGCTTTCTTT,CASSEPGQGFPEAFF
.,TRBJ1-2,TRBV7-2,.,TGTGCCAGCAGCGGACCCCGACAGGTCTCTGGCTACACCTTC,CASSGPRQVSGYTF
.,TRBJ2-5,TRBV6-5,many,TGTGCCAGCAGTCGGCAGACGCCGGAGACCCAGTACTTC,CASSRQTPETQYF
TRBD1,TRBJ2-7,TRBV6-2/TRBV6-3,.,TGTGCCAGCAGTTACTCGGGGACAGGGAGCATTTACGAGCAGTACTTC,CASSYSGTGSIYEQYF
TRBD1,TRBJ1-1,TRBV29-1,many,TGCAGCGTAGGACAGGGTCGTGGGACTGAAGCTTTCTTT,CSVGQGRGTEAFF
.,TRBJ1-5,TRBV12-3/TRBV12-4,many,TGTGCCAGCAGTCGGACACCCTATAGCAATCAGCCCCAGCATTTT,CASSRTPYSNQPQHF
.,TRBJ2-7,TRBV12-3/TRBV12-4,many,TGTGCCAGCAGTGACTACACGAGCTCCTACGAGCAGTACTTC,CASSDYTSSYEQYF
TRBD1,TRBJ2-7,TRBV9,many,TGTGCCAGCAGCGTAGGACAGGGGGCCTACGAGCAGTACTTC,CASSVGQGAYEQYF
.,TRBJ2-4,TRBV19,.,TGTGCCAGTAGTAGGGGGACGTCTCTGGGAAACATTCAGTACTTC,CASSRGTSLGNIQYF